These 22 T cell receptor beta chains share one sample of origin, sequenced in a study of blood T cell repertoires in COVID-19. The assay was immunoSEQ multiplex PCR, and TCRdb's table has in-frame clones only and misses some. The sample lists about half a million clones, 89% occurring once. Material: peripheral blood. The receptors come from a man between 18 and 29 years old with COVID-19, enrolled during active disease.

CDR3 loop: CASSYTTTGTGDSYEQYF. The CDR3 region has the DNA TGTGCCAGCAGTTATACCACCACCGGGACTGGAGACTCCTACGAGCAGTACTTC. The J gene is TRBJ2-7, the V gene TRBV6-2 or TRBV6-3; weak D call: TRBD2 (6 bases). The germline V gene encodes CDR1 MNHEY and CDR2 SVGEGT. The CDR3 has 18 amino acids. Deletions cut 3 bases from V and 0 bases from J, with 21 bases between.

In the case of this clone: In the same sample, other DNA sequences code for this CDR3. J is TRBJ2-5 and V is TRBV5-1, with a possible D match to TRBD2 (5 bases). Trimming took off 0 bases at V and 2 bases at J, with 5 bases between the two ends. CDR1 is SGHRS and CDR2 is YFSETQ in the germline V gene. CDR3 length: 13 residues. This CDR3 reads CASSLGLQETQYF. The DNA of the CDR3 is TGCGCCAGCAGCTTGGGACTACAAGAGACCCAGTACTTC. Looking up the rest from reference TRBV5-1 and TRBJ2-5 gives the full variable domain: KAGVTQTPRYLIKTRGQQVTLSCSPISGHRSVSWYQQTPGQGLQFLFEYFSETQRNKGNFPGRFSGRQFSNSRSEMNVSTLELGDSALYLCASSLGLQETQYFGPGTRLLVL.

This clone has more than one count but fewer than ten. The chain carries TRBV3-1 (or the pseudogene TRBV3-2) and TRBJ2-1; D call uncertain. V was pared by 4 bases and J by 3 bases, with 10 bases between. CDR1 and CDR2 (germline): LGHDT, YNNKEL (reference sequence). This CDR3 is 14 amino acids long. CDR3 sequence (DNA): TGTGCCAGCAGCCTGGCCATAAACTACAATGAGCAGTTCTTC. Translating it yields CASSLAINYNEQFF.

CDR3 in amino acids: CASSPPARTDTQYF. Written as DNA, the CDR3 is TGTGCCAGCTCACCACCGGCCCGCACAGATACGCAGTATTTT. The rearrangement links TRBV18 to TRBJ2-3; D remains unclear. This CDR3 is built from 14 residues. CDR1 is KGHSH and CDR2 is LQKENI in the germline V gene. Trimming removed 0 bases at V and 1 base at J, with 5 bases between.

CDR3 residues: CASRFLGGNTEAFF. The DNA of the CDR3 is TGTGCCAGCCGGTTCTTGGGGGGGAACACTGAAGCTTTCTTT. This chain links TRBV2 with TRBJ1-1; a weak D match, TRBD1 (5 bases). Germline lookup yields CDR1 SNHLY and CDR2 FYNNEI. The V end was cut by 8 bases, the J end by 1 base, with 14 bases between. The CDR3 loop spans 14 amino acids.

In this sample, this clone turned up a few times. The chain couples TRBV7-9 to TRBJ2-2; 7 bases line up with TRBD1. J gave up 3 bases and V 5 bases, and 12 bases lay outside the gene matches. Germline V gene sequence: CDR1 SEHNR, CDR2 FQNEAQ (reference sequence). This CDR3 comprises 17 residues. The CDR3 DNA reads as TGTGCCAGCAGCCCCTACACGACAGGGTTTTACACCGGGGAGCTGTTTTTT. Amino acids: CASSPYTTGFYTGELFF. The full variable domain, with the rest looked up from reference TRBV7-9 and TRBJ2-2, is DTGVSQNPRHKITKRGQNVTFRCDPISEHNRLYWYRQTLGQGPEFLTYFQNEAQLEKSRLLSDRFSAERPKGSFSTLEIQRTEQGDSAMYLCASSPYTTGFYTGELFFGEGSRLTVL.

The rearrangement links TRBV5-4 to TRBJ2-1, with D maybe TRBD2 (6 bases). Germline V gives CDR1 SGHNT, CDR2 YYREEE (reference sequence). This CDR3 region has 15 residues. With 4 bases removed from V and 4 bases from J, the gap between germline ends came to 15 bases. The CDR3 is CASSLGLSGYNEQFF. For the CDR3, the DNA is TGTGCCAGCAGCCTAGGACTAAGCGGTTACAATGAGCAGTTCTTC.

This clone showed up just a few times. The chain joins TRBV25-1 to TRBJ2-3; the match to TRBD2 covers 9 bases. The CDR3 spans 18 residues. In germline, CDR1 is MGHDK, CDR2 SYGVNS. The V and J ends lost 6 bases and 5 bases, in that order; junction bases with no gene match: 18. The CDR3 DNA reads TGTGCCAGCAGGCCCCTACCCCTCCAAGCGGGGGGCGGAGATACGCAGTATTTT. Translated, it gives CASRPLPLQAGGGDTQYF.

The CDR3 DNA reads as TGTGCCACCACGGGGACAGGGGCGTTCGAAAAACTGTTTTTT. This codes for CATTGTGAFEKLFF. This chain connects TRBV7-9 to TRBJ1-4, with 10 bases aligning to TRBD1. The V segment lost 10 bases and the J segment 8 bases; nucleotides outside the gene matches: 10. Germline V gives CDR1 SEHNR, CDR2 FQNEAQ (reference sequence). The CDR3 is 14 residues long.

The V and J genes are TRBV5-4 and TRBJ2-7, with TRBD1 matching over 7 bases. CDR3 size: 14 residues. Unmatched junction bases numbered 5, after V lost 0 bases and J lost 5 bases. Germline CDR1 and CDR2: SGHNT and YYREEE (reference sequence). The CDR3, as DNA: TGTGCCAGCAGCTTGGTTGACAGGGAAGACGAGCAGTACTTC. Translation gives CASSLVDREDEQYF.

The chain joins TRBV30 to TRBJ2-5, with 7 bases fitting TRBD2. V trimming: 3 bases; J trimming: 1 base; junction bases outside the gene matches: 8. Germline V gene sequence: CDR1 GTSNPN, CDR2 SVGIG (reference sequence). The CDR3 is 15 amino acids. As DNA, the CDR3 is TGTGCCTGGAGGGGGGGGAATGGGCCCCAAGAGACCCAGTACTTC. Its translation is CAWRGGNGPQETQYF.

The V call is TRBV2, the J call TRBJ2-7, with 12 bases aligning to TRBD2. The germline gives CDR1 SNHLY, CDR2 FYNNEI. V dropped 8 bases and J dropped 5; count of bases not matched to a gene: 4. The CDR3 spans 13 residues. The CDR3 here is CASSTSGSDEQYF. CDR3 sequence (DNA): TGTGCCAGCTCGACTAGCGGGAGTGACGAGCAGTACTTC.

This chain links TRBV19 with TRBJ1-2; TRBD1 agrees at 7 bases. CDR1 LNHDA and CDR2 SQIVND come from the germline V gene (reference sequence). After removal of 5 bases from V and 8 bases from J, the junction contained 8 bases not matched to a gene. The length of the CDR3 is 13 residues. CDR3 in amino acids: CASSVTGVYGYTF. In DNA form, the CDR3 reads TGTGCCAGTAGTGTAACAGGGGTTTACGGCTACACCTTC.

The chain carries TRBV18 and TRBJ2-1; 12 positions match TRBD2. CDR1 and CDR2 from the germline V gene are KGHSH and LQKENI. This CDR3 is 16 amino acids long. The V and J ends lost 2 bases and 4 bases, in that order; junction bases with no gene match: 3. In DNA, the CDR3 is TGTGCCAGCTCACCAGGGGGACTAGCGGGTTACAATGAGCAGTTCTTC. It yields the protein CASSPGGLAGYNEQFF.

The chain has TRBV19 and TRBJ2-7; D possibly corresponds to TRBD1 (5 bases). The ends were cut back, 5 bases at V and 2 bases at J, with 13 bases in the middle. The germline V gene has CDR1 LNHDA and CDR2 SQIVND (reference sequence). The CDR3 contains 14 residues. CDR3 sequence reads: CASSWGHGTYEQYF. Written as DNA, the CDR3 is TGTGCCAGTAGTTGGGGCCACGGAACCTACGAGCAGTACTTC.

The rearrangement uses TRBV5-1 and TRBJ2-3; D gene uncertain. V was trimmed by 4 bases and J by 1 base, leaving 7 bases between them. Per the germline V gene, CDR1 is SGHRS and CDR2 is YFSETQ. The CDR3 has 13 residues. The CDR3 loop is CASSNRGTDTQYF. CDR3 nucleotide sequence: TGCGCCAGCAGCAACCGGGGCACAGATACGCAGTATTTT.

This clone was seen once. This rearrangement joins TRBV27 to TRBJ2-1; TRBD1 might be the D (5 bases). Germline lookup yields CDR1 MNHEY and CDR2 SMNVEV (reference sequence). Trimming cost V 2 bases and J 0 bases, with 11 bases left between them. The CDR3 runs 16 residues. The CDR3 DNA is TGTGCCAGCAGTTTAAGACAGTTCCTCTCCTACAATGAGCAGTTCTTC. Residues: CASSLRQFLSYNEQFF.

V gene TRBV5-1 combines with J gene TRBJ2-1; a weak D match, TRBD2 (5 bases). Trimming took 0 bases from V and 7 from J, leaving 14 bases between them. The V gene's germline CDR1 is SGHRS and CDR2 YFSETQ. The length of the CDR3 is 15 residues. The CDR3 is CASSLVSGEPNEQFF. The CDR3 DNA reads as TGCGCCAGCAGCTTGGTCAGCGGTGAGCCGAATGAGCAGTTCTTC.

V gene TRBV5-4 combines with J gene TRBJ2-2, with 11 bases that match TRBD2. Losses at the gene ends were 0 bases for V and 4 bases for J; bases not matched to a gene: 5. CDR1 is SGHNT, CDR2 YYREEE, per germline (reference sequence). The CDR3 is 17 residues long. As DNA, the CDR3 is TGTGCCAGCAGCTTGGGTGGACTAGCGGGCCGCACCGGGGAGCTGTTTTTT. Protein product: CASSLGGLAGRTGELFF.

This clone showed up just a few times. The chain combines TRBV5-1 with TRBJ2-2; 7 nucleotides align to TRBD2. Germline V gene data show CDR1 as SGHRS and CDR2 as YFSETQ. The CDR3 covers 16 residues. Unmatched junction bases numbered 8, after V lost 6 bases and J lost 0 bases. CDR3 in amino acids: CASTWDYPTNTGELFF. DNA of the CDR3: TGCGCCAGCACCTGGGACTACCCAACGAACACCGGGGAGCTGTTTTTT.

V is TRBV5-1 and J is TRBJ2-1, with 10 nucleotides matching TRBD1. V lost 0 bases to trimming and J lost 7 bases; unmatched junction nucleotides: 4. The CDR3 consists of 15 residues. Germline CDR1 SGHRS, CDR2 YFSETQ. CDR3 protein: CASSLGTGGGNEQFF. In DNA form, the CDR3 reads TGCGCCAGCAGCTTGGGGACAGGGGGAGGTAATGAGCAGTTCTTC.

J is TRBJ2-4 and V is TRBV6-6; no reliable D call. V lost 0 bases, J lost 1 base, and 4 bases lay in between. This CDR3 contains 14 residues. Per the germline V gene, CDR1 is MNHNY and CDR2 is SVGAGI (reference sequence). The chain's CDR3 is CASSYSEAKNIQYF. For the CDR3, the DNA is TGTGCCAGCAGTTACTCGGAGGCCAAAAACATTCAGTACTTC.